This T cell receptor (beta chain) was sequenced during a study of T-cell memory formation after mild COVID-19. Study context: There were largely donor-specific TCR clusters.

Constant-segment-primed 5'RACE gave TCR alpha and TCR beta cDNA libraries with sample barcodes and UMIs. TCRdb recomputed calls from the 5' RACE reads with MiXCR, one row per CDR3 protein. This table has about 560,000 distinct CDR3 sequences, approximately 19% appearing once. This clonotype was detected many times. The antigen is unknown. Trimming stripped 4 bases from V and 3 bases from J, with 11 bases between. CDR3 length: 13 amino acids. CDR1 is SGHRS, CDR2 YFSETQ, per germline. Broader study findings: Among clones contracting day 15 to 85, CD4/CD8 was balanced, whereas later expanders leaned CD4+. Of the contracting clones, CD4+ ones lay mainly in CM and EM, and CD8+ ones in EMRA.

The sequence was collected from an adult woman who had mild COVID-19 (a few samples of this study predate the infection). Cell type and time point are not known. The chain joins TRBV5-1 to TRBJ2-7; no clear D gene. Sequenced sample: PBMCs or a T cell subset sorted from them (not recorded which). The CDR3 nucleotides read TGCGCCAGCAGCCCAGGTTCGGTCTACGAGCAGTACTTC. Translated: CASSPGSVYEQYF.